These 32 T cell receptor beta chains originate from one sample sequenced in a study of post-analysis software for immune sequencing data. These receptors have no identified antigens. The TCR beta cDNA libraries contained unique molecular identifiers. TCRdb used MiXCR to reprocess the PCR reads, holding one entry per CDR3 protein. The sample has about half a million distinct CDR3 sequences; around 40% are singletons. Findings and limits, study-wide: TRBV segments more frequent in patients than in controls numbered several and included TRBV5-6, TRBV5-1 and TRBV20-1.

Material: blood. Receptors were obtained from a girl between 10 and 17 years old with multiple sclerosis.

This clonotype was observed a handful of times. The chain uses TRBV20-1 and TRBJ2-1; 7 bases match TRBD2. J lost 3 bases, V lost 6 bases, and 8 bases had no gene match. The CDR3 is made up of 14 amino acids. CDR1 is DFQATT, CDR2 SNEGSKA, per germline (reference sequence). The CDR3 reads CSAQSGKGYNEQFF. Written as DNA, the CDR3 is TGCAGTGCCCAAAGCGGGAAAGGCTACAATGAGCAGTTCTTC.

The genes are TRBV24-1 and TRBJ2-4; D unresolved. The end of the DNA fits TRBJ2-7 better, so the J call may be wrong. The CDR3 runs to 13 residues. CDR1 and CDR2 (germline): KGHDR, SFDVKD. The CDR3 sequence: CATSDPSTYEQYF. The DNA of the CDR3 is TGTGCCACCAGTGACCCGTCCACCTACGAGCAGTACTTC.

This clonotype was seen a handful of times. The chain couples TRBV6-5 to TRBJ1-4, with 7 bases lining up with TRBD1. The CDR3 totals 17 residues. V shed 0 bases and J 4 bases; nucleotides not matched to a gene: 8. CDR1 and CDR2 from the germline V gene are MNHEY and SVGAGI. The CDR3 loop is CASSYSGRGLSNEKLFF. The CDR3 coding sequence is TGTGCCAGCAGTTACTCCGGCAGGGGGTTGAGTAATGAAAAACTGTTTTTT.

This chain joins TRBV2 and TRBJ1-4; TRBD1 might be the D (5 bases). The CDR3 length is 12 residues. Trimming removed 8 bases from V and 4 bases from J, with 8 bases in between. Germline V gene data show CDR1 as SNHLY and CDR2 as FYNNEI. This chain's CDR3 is CASGTDNEKLFF. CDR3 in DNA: TGTGCCAGCGGGACGGATAATGAAAAACTGTTTTTT.

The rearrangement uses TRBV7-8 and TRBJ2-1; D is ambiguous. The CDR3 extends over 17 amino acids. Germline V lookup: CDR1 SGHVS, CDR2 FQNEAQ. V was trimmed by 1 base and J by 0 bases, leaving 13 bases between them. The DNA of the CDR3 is TGTGCCAGCAGCTTAGATGTGGGCGGTAGCTCCTACAATGAGCAGTTCTTC. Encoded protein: CASSLDVGGSSYNEQFF.

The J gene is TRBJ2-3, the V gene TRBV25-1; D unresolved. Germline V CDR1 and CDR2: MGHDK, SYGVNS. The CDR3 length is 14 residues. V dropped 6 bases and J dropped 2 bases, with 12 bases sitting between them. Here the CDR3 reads CASRSRANTDTQYF. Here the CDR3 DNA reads TGTGCCAGCAGGTCTCGGGCGAACACAGATACGCAGTATTTT.

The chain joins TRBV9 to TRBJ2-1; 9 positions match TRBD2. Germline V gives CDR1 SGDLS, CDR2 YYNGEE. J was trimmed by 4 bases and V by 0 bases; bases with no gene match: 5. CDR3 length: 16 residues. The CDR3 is CASSVVGSGSYNEQFF. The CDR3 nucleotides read TGTGCCAGCAGCGTAGTTGGTAGCGGGAGTTACAATGAGCAGTTCTTC.

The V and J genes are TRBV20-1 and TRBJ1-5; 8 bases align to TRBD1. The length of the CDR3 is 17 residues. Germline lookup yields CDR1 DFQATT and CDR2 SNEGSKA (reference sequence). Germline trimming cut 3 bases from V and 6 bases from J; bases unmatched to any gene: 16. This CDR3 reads CSARPGGGQGLAQPQHF. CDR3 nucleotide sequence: TGCAGTGCTAGGCCCGGCGGAGGACAGGGTCTTGCTCAGCCCCAGCATTTT.

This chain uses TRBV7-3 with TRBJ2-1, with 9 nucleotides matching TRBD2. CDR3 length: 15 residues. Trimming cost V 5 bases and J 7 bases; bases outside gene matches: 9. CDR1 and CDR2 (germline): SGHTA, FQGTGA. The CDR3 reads CASSLSSGEQNEQFF. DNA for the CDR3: TGTGCCAGCAGCCTATCTAGCGGGGAACAAAATGAGCAGTTCTTC.

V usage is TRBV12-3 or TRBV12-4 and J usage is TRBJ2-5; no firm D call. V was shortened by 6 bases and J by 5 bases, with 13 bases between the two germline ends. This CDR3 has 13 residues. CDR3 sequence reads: CASSASRMETQYF. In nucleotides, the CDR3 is TGTGCCAGCAGCGCCTCCAGGATGGAGACCCAGTACTTC.

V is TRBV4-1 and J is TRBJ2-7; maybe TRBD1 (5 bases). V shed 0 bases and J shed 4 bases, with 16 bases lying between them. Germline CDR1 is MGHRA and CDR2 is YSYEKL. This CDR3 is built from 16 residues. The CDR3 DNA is TGCGCCAGCAGCCAAGATCACGCAGGGTTTTTATACGAGCAGTACTTC. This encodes CASSQDHAGFLYEQYF.

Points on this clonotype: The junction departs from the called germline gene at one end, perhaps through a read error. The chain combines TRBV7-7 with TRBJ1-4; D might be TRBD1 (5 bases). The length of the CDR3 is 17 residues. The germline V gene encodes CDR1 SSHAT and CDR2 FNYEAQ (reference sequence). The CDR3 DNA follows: TGTGCTAGCAGCTTAGCGCGTCATGGGACGGGAAATGAGGAACTGTTTTTT. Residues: CASSLARHGTGNEELFF.

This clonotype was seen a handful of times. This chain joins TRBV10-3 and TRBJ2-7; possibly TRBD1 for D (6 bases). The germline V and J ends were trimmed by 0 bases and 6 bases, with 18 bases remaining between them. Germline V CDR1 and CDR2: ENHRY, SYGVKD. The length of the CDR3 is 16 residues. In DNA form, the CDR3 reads TGTGCCATCAGTGAGTCCAGGGGAGCTCAAGGAGGCGAGCAGTACTTC. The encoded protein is CAISESRGAQGGEQYF.

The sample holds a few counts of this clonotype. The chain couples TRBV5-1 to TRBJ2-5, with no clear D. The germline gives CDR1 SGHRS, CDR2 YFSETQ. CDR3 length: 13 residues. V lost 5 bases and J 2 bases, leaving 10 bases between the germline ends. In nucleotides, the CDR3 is TGCGCCAGCAGTAACTCACTACAAGAGACCCAGTACTTC. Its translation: CASSNSLQETQYF.

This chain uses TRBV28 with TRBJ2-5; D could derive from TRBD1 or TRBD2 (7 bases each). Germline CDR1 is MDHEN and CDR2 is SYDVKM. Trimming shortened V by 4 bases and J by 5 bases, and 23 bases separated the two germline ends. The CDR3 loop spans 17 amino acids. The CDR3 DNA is TGTGCCAGCAGTTGGGCTATTAACCAGGGGGGGAGTGAGACCCAGTACTTC. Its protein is CASSWAINQGGSETQYF.

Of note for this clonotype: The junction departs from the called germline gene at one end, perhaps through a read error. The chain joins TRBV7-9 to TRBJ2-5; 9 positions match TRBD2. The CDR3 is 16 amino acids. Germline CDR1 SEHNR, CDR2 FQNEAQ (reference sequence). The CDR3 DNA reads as TGTGTCAGCAACGGGGGCATGCGGGAGGGAGAAGAGACCCAGTACTTC. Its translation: CVSNGGMREGEETQYF.

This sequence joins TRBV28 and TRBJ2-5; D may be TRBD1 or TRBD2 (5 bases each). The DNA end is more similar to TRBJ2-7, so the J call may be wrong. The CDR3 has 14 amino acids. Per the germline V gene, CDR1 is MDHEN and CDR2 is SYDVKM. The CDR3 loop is CASTSGTPVPEQYF. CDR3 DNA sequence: TGTGCCAGCACTTCAGGGACCCCGGTACCCGAGCAGTACTTC.

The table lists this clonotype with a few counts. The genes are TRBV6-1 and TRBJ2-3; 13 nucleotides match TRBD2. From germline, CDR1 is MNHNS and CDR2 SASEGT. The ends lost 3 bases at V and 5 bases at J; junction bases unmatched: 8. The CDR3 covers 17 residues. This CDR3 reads CASSDPALAGGIDTQYF. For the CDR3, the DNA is TGTGCCAGCAGTGATCCAGCACTAGCGGGAGGGATAGATACGCAGTATTTT.

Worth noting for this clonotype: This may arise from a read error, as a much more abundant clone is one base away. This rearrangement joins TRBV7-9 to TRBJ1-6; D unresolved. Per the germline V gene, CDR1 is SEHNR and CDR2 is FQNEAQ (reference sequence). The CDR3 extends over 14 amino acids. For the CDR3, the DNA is TGTGCCAGCAGCTTAGAACCGGGTAATCCACCCCTCCACTTT. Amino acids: CASSLEPGNPPLHF.

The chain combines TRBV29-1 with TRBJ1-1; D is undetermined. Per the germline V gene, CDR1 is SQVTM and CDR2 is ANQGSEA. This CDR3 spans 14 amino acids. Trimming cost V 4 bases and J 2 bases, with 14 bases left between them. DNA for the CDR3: TGCAGCGTTGTAGGTCTCACGGCTAACACTGAAGCTTTCTTT. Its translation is CSVVGLTANTEAFF.

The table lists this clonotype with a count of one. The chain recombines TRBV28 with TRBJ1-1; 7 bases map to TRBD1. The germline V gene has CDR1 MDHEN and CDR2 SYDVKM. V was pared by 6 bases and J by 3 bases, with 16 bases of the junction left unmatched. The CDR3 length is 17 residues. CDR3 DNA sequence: TGTGCCAGCAGCACGCCAGACAGGGCAGGGGAGCACACTGAAGCTTTCTTT. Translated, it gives CASSTPDRAGEHTEAFF.

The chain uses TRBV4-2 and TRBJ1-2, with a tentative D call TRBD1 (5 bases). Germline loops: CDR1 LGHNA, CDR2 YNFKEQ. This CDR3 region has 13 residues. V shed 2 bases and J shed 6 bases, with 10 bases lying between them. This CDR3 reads CASSQKGDHGYTF. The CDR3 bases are TGTGCCAGCAGCCAAAAAGGGGACCATGGCTACACCTTC.

In DNA, the CDR3 is TGTGCCAGCAGTTTCCGAAACCCGTCGCGGGAGGGCTACAATGAGCAGTTCTTC. This translates into CASSFRNPSREGYNEQFF. This rearrangement joins TRBV28 to TRBJ2-1, with 9 nucleotides matching TRBD2. J gave up 3 bases and V 3 bases, and 12 bases lay outside the gene matches. Germline V CDR1 and CDR2: MDHEN, SYDVKM. The CDR3 spans 18 residues.

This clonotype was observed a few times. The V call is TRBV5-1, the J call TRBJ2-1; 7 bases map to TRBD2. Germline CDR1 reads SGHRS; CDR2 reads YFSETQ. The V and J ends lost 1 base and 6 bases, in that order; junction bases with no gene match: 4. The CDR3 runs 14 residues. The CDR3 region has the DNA TGCGCCAGCAGCTTGCTGACTAGCTCCAATGAGCAGTTCTTC. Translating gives CASSLLTSSNEQFF.

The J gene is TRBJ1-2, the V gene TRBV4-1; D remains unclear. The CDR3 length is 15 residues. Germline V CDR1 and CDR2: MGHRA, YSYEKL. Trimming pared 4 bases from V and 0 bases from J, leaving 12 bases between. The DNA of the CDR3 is TGCGCCAGCAGCCTGAGAAAAGAAGCTAACTATGGCTACACCTTC. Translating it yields CASSLRKEANYGYTF.

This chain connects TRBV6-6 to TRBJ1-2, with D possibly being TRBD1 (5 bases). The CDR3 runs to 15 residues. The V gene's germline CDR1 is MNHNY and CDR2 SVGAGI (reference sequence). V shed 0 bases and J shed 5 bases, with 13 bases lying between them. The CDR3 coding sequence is TGTGCCAGCAGTTACTCAGGGGAGGGGAATTATGGCTACACCTTC. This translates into CASSYSGEGNYGYTF.

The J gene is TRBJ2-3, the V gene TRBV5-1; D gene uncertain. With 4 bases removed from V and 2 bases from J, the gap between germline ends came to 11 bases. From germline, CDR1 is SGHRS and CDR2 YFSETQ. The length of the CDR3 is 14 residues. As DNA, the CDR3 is TGCGCCAGCAGCGCGTTATCATTCACAGATACGCAGTATTTT. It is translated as CASSALSFTDTQYF.

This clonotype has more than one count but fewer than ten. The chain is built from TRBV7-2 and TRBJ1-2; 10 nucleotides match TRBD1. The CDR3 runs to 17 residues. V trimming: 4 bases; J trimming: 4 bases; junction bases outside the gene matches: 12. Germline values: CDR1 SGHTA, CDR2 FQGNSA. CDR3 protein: CASSSTLPGQGSYGYTF. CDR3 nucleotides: TGTGCCAGCAGCTCTACACTCCCGGGACAGGGGTCCTATGGCTACACCTTC.

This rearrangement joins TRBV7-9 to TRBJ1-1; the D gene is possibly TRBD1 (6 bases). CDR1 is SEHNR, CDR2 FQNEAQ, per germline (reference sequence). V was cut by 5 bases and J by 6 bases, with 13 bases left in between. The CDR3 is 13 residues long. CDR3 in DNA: TGTGCCAGCAGCGGTACAGGGAGCCCTGAAGCTTTCTTT. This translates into CASSGTGSPEAFF.

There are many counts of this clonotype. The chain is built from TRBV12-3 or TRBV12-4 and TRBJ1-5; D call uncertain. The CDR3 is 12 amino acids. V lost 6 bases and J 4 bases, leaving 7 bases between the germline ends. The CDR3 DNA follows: TGTGCCAGCAGCTTGGGGAATCAGCCCCAGCATTTT. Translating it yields CASSLGNQPQHF.

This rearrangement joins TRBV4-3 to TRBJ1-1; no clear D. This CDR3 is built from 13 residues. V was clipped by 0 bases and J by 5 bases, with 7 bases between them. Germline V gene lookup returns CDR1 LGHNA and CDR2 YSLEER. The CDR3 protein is CASSQDWRTEAFF. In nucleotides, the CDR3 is TGCGCCAGCAGCCAAGATTGGCGGACTGAAGCTTTCTTT.

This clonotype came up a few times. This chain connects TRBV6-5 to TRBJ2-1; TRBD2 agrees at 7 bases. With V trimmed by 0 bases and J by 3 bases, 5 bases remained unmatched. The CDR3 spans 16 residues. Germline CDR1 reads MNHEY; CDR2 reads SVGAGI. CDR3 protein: CASSYSLTSSYNEQFF. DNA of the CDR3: TGTGCCAGCAGTTACTCGCTGACTAGCAGCTACAATGAGCAGTTCTTC.